Following are 19 T cell receptor beta chains from one sample sequenced in a study of T cell responses to AZD1222 COVID-19 vaccine. The table came from immunoSEQ multiplex PCR; TCRdb's copy has only in-frame clones and leaves some out. The table shows roughly 98,000 clones, with around 85% occurring only once. The input for sequencing was peripheral blood, taken 28 days after the second AZD1222 dose. These TCRs come from an adult who received the AZD1222 COVID-19 vaccine.

The CDR3 sequence: CASSLAAGISYEQYF. The CDR3, as DNA: TGCGCCAGCAGCTTGGCGGCAGGAATTTCCTACGAGCAGTACTTC. The gene calls are TRBV5-1 and TRBJ2-7; D gene unclear. The germline V gene has CDR1 SGHRS and CDR2 YFSETQ. V lost 0 bases and J lost 1, with 11 bases in between. This CDR3 is built from 15 residues.

As to this clone: The junction differs from germline at one of its ends, possibly a read error. CDR3 bases: TGTGCCAGCAGGGAAGAGGGTGGCTACACCTTC. This gives the protein CASREEGGYTF. The V gene is TRBV6-1, the J gene TRBJ1-2; D is unresolved. Looked up from germline, CDR1 is MNHNS and CDR2 is SASEGT. This CDR3 is 11 amino acids long.

This clone has a handful of counts. Other DNA variants within this sample encode the same CDR3. The chain combines TRBV12-3 or TRBV12-4 with TRBJ2-5; D gene unclear. Trimming pared 5 bases from V and 1 base from J, leaving 2 bases between. The CDR3 is made up of 11 amino acids. Written as DNA, the CDR3 is TGTGCCAGCAGTCTCCAAGAGACCCAGTACTTC. Its protein is CASSLQETQYF.

This clone was observed a handful of times. The chain carries TRBV18 and TRBJ2-5; TRBD2 might be the D (6 bases). Per germline, CDR1 KGHSH and CDR2 LQKENI. The CDR3 is 14 amino acids. V dropped 0 bases and J dropped 3 bases, with 8 bases sitting between them. The CDR3 loop is CASSPPTSEETQYF. As DNA, the CDR3 is TGTGCCAGCTCACCACCGACTAGTGAAGAGACCCAGTACTTC.

This rearrangement joins TRBV9 to TRBJ1-6; D might be TRBD1 (5 bases). V lost 0 bases to trimming and J lost 12 bases, with 19 bases between them. Per the germline V gene, CDR1 is SGDLS and CDR2 is YYNGEE. This CDR3 spans 16 amino acids. CDR3 loop: CASSVDGDHQLGPLHF. DNA of the CDR3: TGTGCCAGCAGCGTAGATGGGGACCACCAATTAGGACCCCTCCACTTT.

The chain has TRBV6-5 and TRBJ2-7, with D possibly TRBD2 on 5 matching bases. Trimming pared 2 bases from V and 2 bases from J, leaving 16 bases between. Germline V gene lookup returns CDR1 MNHEY and CDR2 SVGAGI. This CDR3 contains 16 residues. CDR3: CASSYNSRTLAYEQYF. CDR3 DNA: TGTGCCAGCAGTTACAATAGTAGGACTCTTGCCTACGAGCAGTACTTC.

This chain uses TRBV4-3 with TRBJ2-7; perhaps D is TRBD1 or TRBD2 (5 bases each). Germline CDR1 and CDR2: LGHNA and YSLEER. Trimming removed 1 base from V and 5 bases from J, with 12 bases in between. The CDR3 spans 14 residues. CDR3 residues: CASSQVRGADEQYF. Written as DNA, the CDR3 is TGCGCCAGCAGCCAAGTGCGAGGGGCCGACGAGCAGTACTTC.

The rearrangement links TRBV7-2 to TRBJ1-2, with a weak D call TRBD1 (6 bases). V lost 2 bases and J 6 bases, leaving 10 bases between the germline ends. This CDR3 spans 13 amino acids. From germline, CDR1 is SGHTA and CDR2 FQGNSA. CDR3 coding DNA: TGTGCCAGCAGCTTAAGGGGGTTGGATGGCTACACCTTC. This codes for CASSLRGLDGYTF.

The chain combines TRBV5-4 with TRBJ2-7, with 9 bases aligning to TRBD1. This CDR3 is 15 amino acids long. J gave up 4 bases and V 4 bases, and 9 bases lay outside the gene matches. Germline values: CDR1 SGHNT, CDR2 YYREEE (reference sequence). The CDR3 bases are TGTGCCAGCAGCCCGAGGGGGACAGGGATTTACGAGCAGTACTTC. Residues: CASSPRGTGIYEQYF.

V is TRBV9 and J is TRBJ2-5, with TRBD2 matching 9 bases. J was trimmed by 2 bases and V by 5 bases; bases with no gene match: 4. This CDR3 comprises 14 residues. CDR1 is SGDLS and CDR2 is YYNGEE in the germline V gene. The CDR3 bases are TGTGCCAGCAGTTGGACTAGCGATCAAGAGACCCAGTACTTC. This encodes CASSWTSDQETQYF.

The chain employs TRBV28 and TRBJ1-1; maybe TRBD1 (6 bases). This CDR3 is 14 amino acids long. Trimming pared 4 bases from V and 6 bases from J, leaving 15 bases between. Looked up from germline, CDR1 is MDHEN and CDR2 is SYDVKM. CDR3 residues: CASSSGVIRAEAFF. CDR3 in DNA: TGTGCCAGCAGTTCAGGGGTAATCAGGGCTGAAGCTTTCTTT. Supplemented by reference TRBV28 and TRBJ1-1, the full variable domain reads DVKVTQSSRYLVKRTGEKVFLECVQDMDHENMFWYRQDPGLGLRLIYFSYDVKMKEKGDIPEGYSVSREKKERFSLILESASTNQTSMYLCASSSGVIRAEAFFGQGTRLTVV.

This chain links TRBV5-1 with TRBJ2-1, with 11 bases aligning to TRBD2. The CDR3 covers 16 residues. J gave up 6 bases and V 0 bases, and 5 bases lay outside the gene matches. Germline values: CDR1 SGHRS, CDR2 YFSETQ. The DNA for the CDR3 is TGCGCCAGCAGCTTGGCTGGTAGCGGGGGGGCCAATGAGCAGTTCTTC. It codes for CASSLAGSGGANEQFF.

The rearrangement joins TRBV19 to TRBJ2-6; D perhaps matches TRBD1 (6 bases). Trimming left V 6 bases short and J 3 bases short, with 15 bases between. Per the germline V gene, CDR1 is LNHDA and CDR2 is SQIVND (reference sequence). The CDR3 length is 16 residues. The CDR3 nucleotides are TGTGCCAGTAGCCAAGCCACAGGGAGTGGGGCCAACGTCCTGACTTTC. Translated: CASSQATGSGANVLTF.

V gene TRBV19 combines with J gene TRBJ1-5; the D is unclear. The CDR3 length is 15 residues. The V gene's germline CDR1 is LNHDA and CDR2 SQIVND (reference sequence). Trimming shortened V by 8 bases and J by 3 bases, and 17 bases separated the two germline ends. The CDR3 DNA is TGTGCCAGTGGAGCGACGGCCTTTCCCAATCAGCCCCAGCATTTT. Its translation is CASGATAFPNQPQHF.

This sequence joins TRBV27 and TRBJ1-5; tentatively, D is TRBD1 (6 bases). The ends were cut back, 3 bases at V and 5 bases at J, with 11 bases in the middle. This CDR3 is 14 amino acids long. CDR1 and CDR2 (germline): MNHEY, SMNVEV (reference sequence). The CDR3 loop is CASSFRGAYQPQHF. The CDR3, as DNA: TGTGCCAGCAGTTTCCGGGGGGCGTATCAGCCCCAGCATTTT.

The J gene is TRBJ2-7, the V gene TRBV19, with D maybe TRBD2 (5 bases). With 7 bases removed from V and 4 bases from J, the gap between germline ends came to 14 bases. There are 13 residues in the CDR3. CDR1 LNHDA and CDR2 SQIVND come from the germline V gene (reference sequence). The CDR3 nucleotides are TGTGCCAGTAATCTAGCCTTAGGATACGAGCAGTACTTC. It codes for CASNLALGYEQYF.

V gene TRBV14 combines with J gene TRBJ2-7; the match to TRBD2 covers 8 bases. Trimming removed 2 bases from V and 2 bases from J; junction bases left unmatched: 5. The CDR3 totals 15 residues. Looked up from germline, CDR1 is SGHDN and CDR2 is FVKESK. The CDR3 coding sequence is TGTGCCAGCAGCCAATCGGGGGGGAAAACCTACGAGCAGTACTTC. Amino acids: CASSQSGGKTYEQYF.

This clone was detected only once. The chain has TRBV15 and TRBJ2-7; TRBD2 aligns across 14 bases. This CDR3 region has 18 residues. In germline, CDR1 is LNHNV, CDR2 YYDKDF (reference sequence). V lost 3 bases, J lost 0 bases, and 7 bases stayed unmatched. The CDR3 DNA follows: TGTGCCACCAGCAGGGGGGGACTAGCGGGAGCCCTCTCCTACGAGCAGTACTTC. It translates to CATSRGGLAGALSYEQYF.

This sequence joins TRBV19 and TRBJ1-2; TRBD1 matches at 9 bases. The CDR3 has 13 amino acids. With 7 bases clipped from V and 6 bases from J, the junction kept 6 bases outside the gene matches. In germline, CDR1 is LNHDA, CDR2 SQIVND (reference sequence). The CDR3 loop reads CASKGTGRNGYTF. The CDR3 DNA reads TGTGCCAGTAAAGGGACAGGGAGGAATGGCTACACCTTC.